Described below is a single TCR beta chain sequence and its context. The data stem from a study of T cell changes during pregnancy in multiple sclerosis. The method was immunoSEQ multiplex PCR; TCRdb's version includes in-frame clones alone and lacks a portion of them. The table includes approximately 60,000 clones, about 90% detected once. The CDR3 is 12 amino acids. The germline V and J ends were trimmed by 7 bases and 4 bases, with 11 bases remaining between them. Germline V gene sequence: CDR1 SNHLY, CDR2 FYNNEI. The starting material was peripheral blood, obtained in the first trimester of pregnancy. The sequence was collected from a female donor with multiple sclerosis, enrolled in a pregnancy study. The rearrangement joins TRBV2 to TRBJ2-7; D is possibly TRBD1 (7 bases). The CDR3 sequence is CASNQGGYEQYF. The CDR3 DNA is TGTGCCAGCAACCAGGGGGGTTACGAGCAGTACTTC.